This T cell receptor (beta chain) was recovered during a study of control samples from healthy donors and cancer patients. Germline CDR1 is SSHAT and CDR2 is FNYEAQ (reference sequence). This CDR3 spans 20 amino acids. The V segment lost 3 bases and the J segment 7 bases; nucleotides outside the gene matches: 20. Comment on this clone: Other DNA sequences in the same sample also yield this CDR3.

Profiling relied on immunoSEQ multiplex PCR, and the TCRdb table lists in-frame clones only, not all of them. The table records about 190,000 clones, over 80% of them present only once. The receptor was isolated from a man aged 25 to 40 in good health. The chain has TRBV7-7 and TRBJ2-7; TRBD2 agrees at 14 bases. Sequencing input: blood. The CDR3 DNA reads TGTGCCAGCAGCTTTCGGGGGCGGCCGGGACTAGCGGGGGTCAAGGGGGAGCAGTACTTC. It is translated as CASSFRGRPGLAGVKGEQYF. Full variable domain (remainder filled in from reference TRBV7-7 and TRBJ2-7): GAGVSQSPRYKVTKRGQDVTLRCDPISSHATLYWYQQALGQGPEFLTYFNYEAQPDKSGLPSDRFSAERPEGSISTLTIQRTEQRDSAMYRCASSFRGRPGLAGVKGEQYFGPGTRLTVT.